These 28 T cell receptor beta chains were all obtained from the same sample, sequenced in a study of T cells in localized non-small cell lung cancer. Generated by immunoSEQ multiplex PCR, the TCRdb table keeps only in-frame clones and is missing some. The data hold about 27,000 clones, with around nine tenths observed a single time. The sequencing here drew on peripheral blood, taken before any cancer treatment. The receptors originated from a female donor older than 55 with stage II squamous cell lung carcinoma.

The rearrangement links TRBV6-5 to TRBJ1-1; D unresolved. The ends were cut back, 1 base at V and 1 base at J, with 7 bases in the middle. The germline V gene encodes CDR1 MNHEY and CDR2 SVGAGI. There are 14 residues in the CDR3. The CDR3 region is CASSYYRGNTEAFF. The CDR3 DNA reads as TGTGCCAGCAGTTACTACAGAGGGAACACTGAAGCTTTCTTT.

Here the CDR3 reads CASSPQGFEAFF. The CDR3 nucleotides read TGTGCCAGCAGTCCTCAGGGGTTTGAAGCTTTCTTT. This sequence joins TRBV6-1 and TRBJ1-1; maybe TRBD1 (6 bases). Germline V gene data show CDR1 as MNHNS and CDR2 as SASEGT. Trimming removed 5 bases at V and 7 bases at J, with 11 bases between. This CDR3 is 12 amino acids long.

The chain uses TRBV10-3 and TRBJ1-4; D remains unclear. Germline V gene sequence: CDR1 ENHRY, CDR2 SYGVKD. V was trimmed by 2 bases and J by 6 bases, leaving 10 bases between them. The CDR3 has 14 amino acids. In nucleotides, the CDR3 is TGTGCCATCAGTGAGGGCCCTGACGATGAAAAACTGTTTTTT. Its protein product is CAISEGPDDEKLFF.

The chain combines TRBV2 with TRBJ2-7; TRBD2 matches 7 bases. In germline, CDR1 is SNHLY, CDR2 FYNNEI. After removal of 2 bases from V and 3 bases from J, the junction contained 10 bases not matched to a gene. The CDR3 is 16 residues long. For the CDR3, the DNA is TGTGCCAGCAGTGAACCCGAAAACGGACTAGACTACGAGCAGTACTTC. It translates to CASSEPENGLDYEQYF.

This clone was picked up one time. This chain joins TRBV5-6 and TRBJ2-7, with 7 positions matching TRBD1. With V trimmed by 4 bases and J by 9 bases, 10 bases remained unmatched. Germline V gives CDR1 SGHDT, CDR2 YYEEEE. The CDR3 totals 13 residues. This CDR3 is CASSDQQGQAQYF. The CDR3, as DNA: TGTGCCAGCAGCGACCAACAGGGGCAGGCGCAGTACTTC.

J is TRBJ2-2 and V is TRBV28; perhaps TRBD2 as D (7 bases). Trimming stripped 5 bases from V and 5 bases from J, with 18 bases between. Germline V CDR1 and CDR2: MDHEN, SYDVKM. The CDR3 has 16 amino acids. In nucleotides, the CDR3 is TGTGCCAGCAGTACCCCGGGGGGCGGGAAGACCGGGGAGCTGTTTTTT. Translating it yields CASSTPGGGKTGELFF.

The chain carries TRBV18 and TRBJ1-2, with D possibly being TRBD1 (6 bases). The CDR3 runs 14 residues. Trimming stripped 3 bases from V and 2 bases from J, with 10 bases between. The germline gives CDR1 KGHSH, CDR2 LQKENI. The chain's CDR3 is CASSPGTQNYGYTF. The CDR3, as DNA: TGTGCCAGCTCACCGGGGACACAGAACTATGGCTACACCTTC.

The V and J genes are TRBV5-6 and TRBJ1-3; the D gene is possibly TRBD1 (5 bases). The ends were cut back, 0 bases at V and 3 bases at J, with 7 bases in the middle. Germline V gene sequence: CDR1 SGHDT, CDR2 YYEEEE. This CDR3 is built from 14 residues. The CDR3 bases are TGTGCCAGCAGCTTGGCAGGGATTGGAAACACCATATATTTT. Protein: CASSLAGIGNTIYF. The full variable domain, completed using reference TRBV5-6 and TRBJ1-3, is DAGVTQSPTHLIKTRGQQVTLRCSPKSGHDTVSWYQQALGQGPQFIFQYYEEEERQRGNFPDRFSGHQFPNYSSELNVNALLLGDSALYLCASSLAGIGNTIYFGEGSWLTVV.

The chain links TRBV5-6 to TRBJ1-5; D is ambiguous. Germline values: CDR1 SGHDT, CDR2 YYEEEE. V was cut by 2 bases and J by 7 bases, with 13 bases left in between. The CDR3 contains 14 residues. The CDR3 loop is CASSFGTKEQPQHF. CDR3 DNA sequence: TGTGCCAGCAGCTTCGGTACAAAGGAACAGCCCCAGCATTTT.

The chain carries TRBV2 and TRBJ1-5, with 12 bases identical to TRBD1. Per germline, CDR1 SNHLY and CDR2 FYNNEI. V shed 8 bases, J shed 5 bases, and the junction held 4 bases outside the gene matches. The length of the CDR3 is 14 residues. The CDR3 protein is CASGGTGGDQPQHF. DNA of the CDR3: TGTGCCAGCGGGGGGACAGGGGGCGATCAGCCCCAGCATTTT.

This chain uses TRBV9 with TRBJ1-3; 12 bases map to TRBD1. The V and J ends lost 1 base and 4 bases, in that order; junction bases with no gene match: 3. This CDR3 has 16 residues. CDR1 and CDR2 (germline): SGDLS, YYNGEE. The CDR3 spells CASSVRDRGPGNTIYF. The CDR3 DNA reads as TGTGCCAGCAGCGTAAGGGACAGGGGGCCAGGAAACACCATATATTTT. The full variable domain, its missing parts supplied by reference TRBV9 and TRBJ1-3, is DSGVTQTPKHLITATGQRVTLRCSPRSGDLSVYWYQQSLDQGLQFLIQYYNGEERAKGNILERFSAQQFPDLHSELNLSSLELGDSALYFCASSVRDRGPGNTIYFGEGSWLTVV.

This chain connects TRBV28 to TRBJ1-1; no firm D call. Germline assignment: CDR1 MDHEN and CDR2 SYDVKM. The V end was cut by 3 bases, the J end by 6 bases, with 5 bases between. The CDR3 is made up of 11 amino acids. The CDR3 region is CASSFEAEAFF. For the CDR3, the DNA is TGTGCCAGCAGTTTTGAAGCTGAAGCTTTCTTT.

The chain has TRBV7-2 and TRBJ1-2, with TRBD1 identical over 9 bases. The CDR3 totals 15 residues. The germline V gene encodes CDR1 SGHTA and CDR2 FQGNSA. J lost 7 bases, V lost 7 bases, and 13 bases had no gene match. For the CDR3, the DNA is TGTGCCAGCACAAATGCCCCACAGGGGGCTGGTGGCTACACCTTC. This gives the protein CASTNAPQGAGGYTF.

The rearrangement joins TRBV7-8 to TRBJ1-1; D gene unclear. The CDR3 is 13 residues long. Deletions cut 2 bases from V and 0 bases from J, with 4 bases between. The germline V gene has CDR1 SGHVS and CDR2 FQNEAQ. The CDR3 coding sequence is TGTGCCAGCAGCTTAATGGTGAACACTGAAGCTTTCTTT. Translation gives CASSLMVNTEAFF.

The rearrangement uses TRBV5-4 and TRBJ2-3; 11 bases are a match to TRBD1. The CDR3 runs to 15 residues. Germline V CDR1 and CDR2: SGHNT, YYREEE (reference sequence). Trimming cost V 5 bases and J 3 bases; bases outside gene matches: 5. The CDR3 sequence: CASSQDRGRTDTQYF. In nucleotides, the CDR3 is TGTGCCAGCAGTCAGGACAGGGGGCGGACAGATACGCAGTATTTT.

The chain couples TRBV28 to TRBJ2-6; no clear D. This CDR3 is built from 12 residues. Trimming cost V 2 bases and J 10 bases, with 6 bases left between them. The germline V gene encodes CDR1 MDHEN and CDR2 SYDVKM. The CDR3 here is CASSLLTNVLTF. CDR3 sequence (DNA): TGTGCCAGCAGTTTACTGACAAACGTCCTGACTTTC.

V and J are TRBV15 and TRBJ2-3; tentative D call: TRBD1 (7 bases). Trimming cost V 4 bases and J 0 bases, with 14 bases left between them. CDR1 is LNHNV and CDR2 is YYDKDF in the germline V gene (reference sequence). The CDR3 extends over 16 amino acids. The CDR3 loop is CATSTFAGGSTDTQYF. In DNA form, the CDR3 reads TGTGCCACCAGCACGTTCGCAGGGGGGAGCACAGATACGCAGTATTTT.

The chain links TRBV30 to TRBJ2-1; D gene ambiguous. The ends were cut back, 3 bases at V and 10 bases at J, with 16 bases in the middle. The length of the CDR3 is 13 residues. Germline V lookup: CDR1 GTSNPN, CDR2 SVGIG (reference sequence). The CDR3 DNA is TGTGCCTGGAGGCGCAGCGTGGGGTGGGAGCAGTTCTTC. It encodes CAWRRSVGWEQFF.

Here the CDR3 reads CASSHDGGNYGYTF. The CDR3 nucleotides read TGTGCCAGCAGCCATGATGGGGGAAACTATGGCTACACCTTC. The chain combines TRBV7-2 with TRBJ1-2, with D perhaps TRBD1 (5 bases). Trimming pared 5 bases from V and 2 bases from J, leaving 12 bases between. CDR1 is SGHTA, CDR2 FQGNSA, per germline. The CDR3 sequence is 14 residues long.

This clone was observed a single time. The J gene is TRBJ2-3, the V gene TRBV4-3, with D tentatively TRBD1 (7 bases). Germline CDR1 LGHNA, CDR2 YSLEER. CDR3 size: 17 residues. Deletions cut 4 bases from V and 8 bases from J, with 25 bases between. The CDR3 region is CASSPGADRREEGTQYF. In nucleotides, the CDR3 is TGCGCCAGCAGCCCCGGTGCGGACAGGCGAGAGGAGGGTACGCAGTATTTT.

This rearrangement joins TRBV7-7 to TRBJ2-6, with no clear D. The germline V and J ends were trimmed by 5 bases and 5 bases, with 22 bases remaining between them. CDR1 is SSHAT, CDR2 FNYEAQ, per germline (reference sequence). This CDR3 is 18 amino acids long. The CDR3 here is CASSTPYKCQNRANVLTF. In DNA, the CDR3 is TGTGCCAGCAGCACTCCATATAAGTGCCAAAATCGGGCCAACGTCCTGACTTTC.

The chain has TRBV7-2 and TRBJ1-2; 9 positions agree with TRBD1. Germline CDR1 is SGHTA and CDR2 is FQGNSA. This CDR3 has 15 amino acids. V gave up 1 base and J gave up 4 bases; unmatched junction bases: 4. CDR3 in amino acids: CASSLGDRVTYGYTF. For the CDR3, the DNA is TGTGCCAGCAGCTTAGGGGACAGGGTAACCTATGGCTACACCTTC.

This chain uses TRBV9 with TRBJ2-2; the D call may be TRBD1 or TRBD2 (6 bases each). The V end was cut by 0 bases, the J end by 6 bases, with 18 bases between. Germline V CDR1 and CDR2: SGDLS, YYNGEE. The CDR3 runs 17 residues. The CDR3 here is CASSVDAGGHRAGELFF. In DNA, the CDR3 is TGTGCCAGCAGCGTAGACGCCGGGGGCCACAGGGCCGGGGAGCTGTTTTTT.

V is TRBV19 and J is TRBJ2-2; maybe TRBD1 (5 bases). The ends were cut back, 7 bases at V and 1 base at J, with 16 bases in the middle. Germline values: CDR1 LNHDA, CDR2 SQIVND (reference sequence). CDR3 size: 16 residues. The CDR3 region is CASTPSIGQNTGELFF. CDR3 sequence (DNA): TGTGCCAGTACCCCCTCGATCGGACAGAACACCGGGGAGCTGTTTTTT.

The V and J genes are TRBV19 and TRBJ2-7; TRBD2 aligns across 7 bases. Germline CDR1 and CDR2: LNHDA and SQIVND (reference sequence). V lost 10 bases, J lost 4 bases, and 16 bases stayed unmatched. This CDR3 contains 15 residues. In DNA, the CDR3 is TGTGCCACCCAAAGGCGGGCGGGAGTGGGTTACGAGCAGTACTTC. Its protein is CATQRRAGVGYEQYF.

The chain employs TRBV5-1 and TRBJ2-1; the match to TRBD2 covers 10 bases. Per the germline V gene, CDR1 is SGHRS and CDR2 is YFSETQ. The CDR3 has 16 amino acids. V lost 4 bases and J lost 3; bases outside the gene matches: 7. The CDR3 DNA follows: TGCGCCAGCAGCCCCGCAGCGGGGGGGATCTACAATGAGCAGTTCTTC. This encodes CASSPAAGGIYNEQFF.

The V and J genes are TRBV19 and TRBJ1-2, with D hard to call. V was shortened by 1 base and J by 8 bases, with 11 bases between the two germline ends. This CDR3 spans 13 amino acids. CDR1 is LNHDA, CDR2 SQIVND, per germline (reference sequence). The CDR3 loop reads CASSIASGYGYTF. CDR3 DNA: TGTGCCAGTAGTATAGCATCGGGATACGGCTACACCTTC.

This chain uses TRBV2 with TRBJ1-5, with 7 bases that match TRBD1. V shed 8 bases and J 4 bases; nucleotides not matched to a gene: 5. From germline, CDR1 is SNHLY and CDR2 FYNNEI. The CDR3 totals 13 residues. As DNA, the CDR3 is TGTGCCAGCGCGGGGACAGCTAATCAGCCCCAGCATTTT. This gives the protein CASAGTANQPQHF.